Listed below are T cell receptor beta chains from one sample, sequenced in a study of tumor-infiltrating lymphocytes in localized non-small cell lung cancer. Clones were read by immunoSEQ multiplex PCR, and TCRdb kept only the in-frame ones, dropping some. The sample lists about 6,900 clones; just under 75% were seen once. Sequencing used lung tumor tissue. The receptor set was obtained from a human donor with non-small cell lung cancer. Each CDR3 is given without its conserved first and last residue. Fields, in order: J gene, V gene, CDR3 protein.

>TRBJ2-7|TRBV4-1
ASSQDSTGYYEQY
>TRBJ1-2|TRBV28
ASSSGTGSGEST
>TRBJ1-5|TRBV30
AWSVQGDQPQH
>TRBJ2-7|TRBV6-6
ASSGTSGEQY
>TRBJ1-1|TRBV18
ASSQGGNTEAF
>TRBJ2-7|TRBV6-6
ASSLDGPSYEQY
>TRBJ1-5|TRBV10-3
AISESLGASQPQH
>TRBJ2-7|TRBV10-2
ASSDLAGGTYEQY
>TRBJ2-7|TRBV13
ASSLKEGTYEQY
>TRBJ2-2|TRBV5-8
ASSFWSNGELF
>TRBJ1-1|TRBV6-5
ASSRPGEKSEAF
>TRBJ1-4|TRBV19
ASSPGPSTNEKLF
>TRBJ2-3|TRBV5-5
ASSLEGTQY
>TRBJ2-1|TRBV4-1
ASSQDGGEVWNEQF
>TRBJ1-1|TRBV7-9
ASSPRGVVGTEAF
>TRBJ1-1|TRBV29-1
SVEEGPREGRVTEAF
>TRBJ2-1|TRBV9
ASSVRDRAYNEQF
>TRBJ1-1|TRBV30
AACPMGKVNTEAF
>TRBJ1-4|TRBV2
ASSLRALGEKLF
>TRBJ2-3|TRBV4-2
ASSHPQGPASTDTQY
>TRBJ2-5|TRBV30
AWSAGQGNQETQY
>TRBJ2-3|TRBV6-6
ASRMSGGGTDTQY
>TRBJ1-2|TRBV4-1
ASSQDDGTGPYGYT
>TRBJ2-5|TRBV11-3
ASSFSRVQETQY
>TRBJ2-7|TRBV14
ASSWTSSYEQY
>TRBJ1-6|TRBV6-6
ASSYTTGVTPLH
>TRBJ2-7|TRBV7-2
ASSFGVTVREQY
>TRBJ2-6|TRBV7-9
ASSFNGLGVLT
>TRBJ1-5|TRBV11-2
ASSLNFNQPQH
>TRBJ2-6|TRBV4-3
ASSPQTSSSGANVLT
>TRBJ1-2|TRBV12-5
ASGLKEVRGYT
>TRBJ1-3|TRBV19
ASSDTSTGNTIY
>TRBJ2-7|TRBV7-6
ATAGLNPYEQY
>TRBJ2-3|TRBV5-4
ASSQQAGVRTDTQY
>TRBJ2-6|TRBV5-1
ASSLGLSGANVLT
>TRBJ1-5|TRBV15
ATSRGEGGRRNQPQH
>TRBJ1-5|TRBV12-2
ASRLARTGCRQPQH
>TRBJ2-5|TRBV29-1
SVGPGLEETQY
>TRBJ1-1|TRBV6-5
ASSYLSAGRGTEAF
>TRBJ2-2|TRBV5-1
ASSLSGANTGELF
>TRBJ1-4|TRBV7-9
ASKDRDFEKLF
>TRBJ2-6|TRBV27
ASSISGANVLT
>-|TRBV30
AWKDRGYEQY
>TRBJ1-1|TRBV5-6
ASSRDRVNTEAF
>TRBJ1-2|TRBV30
ACTFGGNYGYT
>TRBJ1-3|TRBV4-2
ASSQQGLSGNTIY
>TRBJ1-3|TRBV28
ASSVPWGSAGNTIY